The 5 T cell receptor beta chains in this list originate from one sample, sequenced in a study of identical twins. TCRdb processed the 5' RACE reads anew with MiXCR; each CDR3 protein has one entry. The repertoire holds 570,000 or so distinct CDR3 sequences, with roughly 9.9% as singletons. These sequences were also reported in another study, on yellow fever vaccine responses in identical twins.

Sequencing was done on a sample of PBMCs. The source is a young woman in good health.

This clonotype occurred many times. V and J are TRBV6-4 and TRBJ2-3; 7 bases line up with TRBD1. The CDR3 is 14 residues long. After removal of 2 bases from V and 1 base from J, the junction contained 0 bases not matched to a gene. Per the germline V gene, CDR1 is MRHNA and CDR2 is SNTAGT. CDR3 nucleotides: TGTGCCAGCAGTGACACAGGGGGCACAGATACGCAGTATTTT. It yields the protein CASSDTGGTDTQYF.

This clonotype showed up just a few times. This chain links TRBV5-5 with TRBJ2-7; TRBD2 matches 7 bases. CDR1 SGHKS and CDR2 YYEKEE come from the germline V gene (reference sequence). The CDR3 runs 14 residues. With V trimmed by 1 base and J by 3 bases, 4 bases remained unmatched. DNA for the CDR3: TGTGCCAGCAGCTTGCCGGGAGGACTCTACGAGCAGTACTTC. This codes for CASSLPGGLYEQYF.

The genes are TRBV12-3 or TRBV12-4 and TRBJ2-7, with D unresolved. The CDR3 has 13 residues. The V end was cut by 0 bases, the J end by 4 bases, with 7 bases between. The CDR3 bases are TGTGCCAGCAGTTTAGCGGCGATGTACGAGCAGTACTTC. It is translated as CASSLAAMYEQYF.

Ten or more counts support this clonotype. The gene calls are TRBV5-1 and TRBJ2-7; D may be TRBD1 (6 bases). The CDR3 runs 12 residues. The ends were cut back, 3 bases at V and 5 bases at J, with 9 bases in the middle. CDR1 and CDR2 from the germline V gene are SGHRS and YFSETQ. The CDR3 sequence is CASSSGQHEQYF. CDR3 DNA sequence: TGCGCCAGCAGCTCTGGACAGCACGAGCAGTACTTC.

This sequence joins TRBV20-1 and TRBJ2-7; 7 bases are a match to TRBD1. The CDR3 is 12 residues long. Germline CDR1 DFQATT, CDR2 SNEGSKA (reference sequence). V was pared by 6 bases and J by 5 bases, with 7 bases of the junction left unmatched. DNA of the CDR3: TGCAGTGCCCCCGACAGGGTCCACGAGCAGTACTTC. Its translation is CSAPDRVHEQYF.